Reported below is one T cell receptor (beta chain). The sample is drawn from a study of CD8 T cells in Susac syndrome. Reverse transcription of roughly 0.45 to 1 ug RNA was performed with random hexamers. TCRdb re-called the immunoSEQ multiplex PCR reads with MiXCR, one entry per CDR3 protein. The repertoire holds hundreds of thousands of distinct CDR3 sequences, with about 95% as singletons. The authors sequenced TCR beta from blood CD8+ and CD4+ T cells. Trimming left V 3 bases short and J 1 base short, with 17 bases between. CDR3 length: 17 residues. CDR1 is KGHSH, CDR2 LQKENI, per germline. The source is a human donor with Susac syndrome. The sequenced sample was CD4+ T cells from PBMCs. The chain couples TRBV18 to TRBJ2-3, with D hard to call. CDR3 sequence (DNA): TGTGCCAGCTCACCTCAAAGGGCTCCTCTAGGCACAGATACGCAGTATTTT. This translates into CASSPQRAPLGTDTQYF.